The 2 T cell receptor beta chains given below trace back to one sample, sequenced in a study of cytomegalovirus exposure and HLA in healthy donors. PCR involved 60 Vbeta and 13 Jbeta primers. The data were produced by immunoSEQ multiplex PCR, yet TCRdb's version contains in-frame clones alone and is incomplete. The repertoire holds roughly 140,000 clones, with 73% as singletons. The sample comprised PBMCs. These receptors were taken from a human donor in good health.

The chain combines TRBV12-5 with TRBJ2-1; possibly TRBD2 for D (6 bases). Trimming cost V 6 bases and J 9 bases, with 24 bases left between them. This CDR3 has 16 amino acids. Germline V gene data show CDR1 as LGHNT and CDR2 as FRNRAP. The CDR3 coding sequence is TGTGCTAGTGGACGAGGGGCTAGCGAGAGGAGTGGTGAGCAGTTCTTC. Its protein product is CASGRGASERSGEQFF.

This chain uses TRBV2 with TRBJ1-3, with a tentative D call TRBD1 (5 bases). V dropped 4 bases and J dropped 2 bases, with 6 bases sitting between them. The germline gives CDR1 SNHLY, CDR2 FYNNEI. This CDR3 comprises 13 residues. The CDR3 spells CASSGQPGNTIYF. The CDR3 bases are TGTGCCAGCAGTGGACAGCCTGGAAACACCATATATTTT.